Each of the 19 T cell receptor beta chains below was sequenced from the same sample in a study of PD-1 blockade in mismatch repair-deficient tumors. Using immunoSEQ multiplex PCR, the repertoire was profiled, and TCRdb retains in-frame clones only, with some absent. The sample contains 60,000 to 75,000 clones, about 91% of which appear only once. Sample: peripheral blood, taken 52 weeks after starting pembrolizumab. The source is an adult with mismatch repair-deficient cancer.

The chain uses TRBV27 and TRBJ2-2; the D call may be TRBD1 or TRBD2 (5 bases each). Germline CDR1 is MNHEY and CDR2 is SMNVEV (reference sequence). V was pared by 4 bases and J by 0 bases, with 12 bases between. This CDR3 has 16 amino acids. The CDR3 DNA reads TGTGCCAGCAGTTGGGTCGGGACGCCGAACACCGGGGAGCTGTTTTTT. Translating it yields CASSWVGTPNTGELFF.

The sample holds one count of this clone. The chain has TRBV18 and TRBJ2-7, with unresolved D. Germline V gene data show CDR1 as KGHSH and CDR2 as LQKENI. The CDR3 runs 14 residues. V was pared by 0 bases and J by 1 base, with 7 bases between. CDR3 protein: CASSPPLRSYEQYF. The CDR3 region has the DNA TGTGCCAGCTCACCACCGCTCAGATCCTACGAGCAGTACTTC.

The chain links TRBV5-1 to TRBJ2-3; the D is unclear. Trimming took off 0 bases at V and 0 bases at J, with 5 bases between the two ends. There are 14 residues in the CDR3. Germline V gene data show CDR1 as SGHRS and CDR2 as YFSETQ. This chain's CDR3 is CASSLASSTDTQYF. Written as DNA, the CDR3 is TGCGCCAGCAGCTTGGCCAGTAGCACAGATACGCAGTATTTT.

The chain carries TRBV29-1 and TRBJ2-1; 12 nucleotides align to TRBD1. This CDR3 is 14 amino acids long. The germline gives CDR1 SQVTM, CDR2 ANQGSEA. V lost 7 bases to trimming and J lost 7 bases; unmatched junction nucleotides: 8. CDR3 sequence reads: CSGGGTGGLNEQFF. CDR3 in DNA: TGCAGCGGTGGCGGGACAGGGGGCTTGAATGAGCAGTTCTTC.

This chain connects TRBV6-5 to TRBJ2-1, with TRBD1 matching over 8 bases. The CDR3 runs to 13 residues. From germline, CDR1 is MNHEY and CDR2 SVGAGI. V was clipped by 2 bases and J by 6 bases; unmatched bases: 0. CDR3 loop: CASSYGTGNEQFF. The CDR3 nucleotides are TGTGCCAGCAGTTACGGGACAGGCAATGAGCAGTTCTTC.

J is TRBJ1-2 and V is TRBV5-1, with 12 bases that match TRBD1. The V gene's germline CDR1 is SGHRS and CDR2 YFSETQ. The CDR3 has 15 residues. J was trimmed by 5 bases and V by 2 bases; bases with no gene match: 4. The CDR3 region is CASSLPGQGAYGYTF. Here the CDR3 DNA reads TGCGCCAGCAGCTTACCGGGACAGGGGGCGTATGGCTACACCTTC.

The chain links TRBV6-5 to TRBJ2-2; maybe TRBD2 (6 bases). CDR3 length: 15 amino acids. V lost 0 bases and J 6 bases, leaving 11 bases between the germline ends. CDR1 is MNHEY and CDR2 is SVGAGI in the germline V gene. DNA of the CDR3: TGTGCCAGCAGTTACTCGAGGACGGGAGCCGGGGAGCTGTTTTTT. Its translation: CASSYSRTGAGELFF.

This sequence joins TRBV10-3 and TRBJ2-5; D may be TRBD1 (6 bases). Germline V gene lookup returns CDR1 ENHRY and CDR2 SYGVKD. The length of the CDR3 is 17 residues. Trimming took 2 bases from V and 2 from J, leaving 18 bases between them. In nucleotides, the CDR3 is TGTGCCATCAGTGAGCCTCACAGGGAGAGTGGGCAAGAGACCCAGTACTTC. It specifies CAISEPHRESGQETQYF.

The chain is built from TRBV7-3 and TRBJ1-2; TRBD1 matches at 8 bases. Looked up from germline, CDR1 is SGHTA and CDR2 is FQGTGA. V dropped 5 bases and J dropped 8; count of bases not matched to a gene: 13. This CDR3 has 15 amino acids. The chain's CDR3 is CASSPEGQGTGGYTF. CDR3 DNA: TGTGCCAGCAGCCCCGAAGGACAGGGTACGGGGGGCTACACCTTC.

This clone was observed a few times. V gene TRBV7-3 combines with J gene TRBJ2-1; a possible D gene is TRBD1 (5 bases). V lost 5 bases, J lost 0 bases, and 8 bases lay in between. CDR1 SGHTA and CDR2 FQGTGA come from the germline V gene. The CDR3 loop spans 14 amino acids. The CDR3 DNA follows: TGTGCCAGCAGCCCCGACAGCTCCTACAATGAGCAGTTCTTC. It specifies CASSPDSSYNEQFF.

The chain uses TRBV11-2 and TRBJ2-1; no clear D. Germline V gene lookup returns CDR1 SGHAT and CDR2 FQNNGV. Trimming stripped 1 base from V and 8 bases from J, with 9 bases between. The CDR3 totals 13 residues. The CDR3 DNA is TGTGCCAGCAGCTTAGGTGTGCTGGATGAGCAGTTCTTC. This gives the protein CASSLGVLDEQFF.

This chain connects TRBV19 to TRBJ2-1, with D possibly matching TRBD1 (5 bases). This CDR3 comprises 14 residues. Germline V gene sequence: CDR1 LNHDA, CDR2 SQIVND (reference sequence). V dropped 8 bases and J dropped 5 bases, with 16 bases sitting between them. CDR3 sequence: CASSPRVDNNEQFF. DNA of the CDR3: TGTGCCAGTTCGCCTAGGGTGGACAACAATGAGCAGTTCTTC. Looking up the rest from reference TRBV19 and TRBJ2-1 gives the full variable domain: DGGITQSPKYLFRKEGQNVTLSCEQNLNHDAMYWYRQDPGQGLRLIYYSQIVNDFQKGDIAEGYSVSREKKESFPLTVTSAQKNPTAFYLCASSPRVDNNEQFFGPGTRLTVL.

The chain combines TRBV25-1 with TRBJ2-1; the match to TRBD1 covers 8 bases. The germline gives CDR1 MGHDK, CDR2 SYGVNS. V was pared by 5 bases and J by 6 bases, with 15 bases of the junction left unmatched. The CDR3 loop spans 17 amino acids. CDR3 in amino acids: CASSIHPDRGIFNEQFF. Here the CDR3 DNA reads TGTGCCAGCAGTATTCACCCCGACAGGGGTATTTTCAATGAGCAGTTCTTC.

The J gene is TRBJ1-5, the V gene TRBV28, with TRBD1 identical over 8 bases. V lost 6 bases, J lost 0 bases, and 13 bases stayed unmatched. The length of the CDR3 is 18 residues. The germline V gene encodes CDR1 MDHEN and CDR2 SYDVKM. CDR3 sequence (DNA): TGTGCCAGCAGGACCGGAAACAGGGGGAGATATAGCAATCAGCCCCAGCATTTT. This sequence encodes CASRTGNRGRYSNQPQHF.

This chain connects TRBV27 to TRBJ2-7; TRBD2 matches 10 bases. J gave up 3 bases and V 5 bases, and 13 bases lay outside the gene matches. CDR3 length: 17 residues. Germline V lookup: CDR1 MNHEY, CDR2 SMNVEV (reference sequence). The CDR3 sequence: CASSTWTSGPVGYEQYF. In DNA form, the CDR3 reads TGTGCCAGCAGTACCTGGACTAGCGGTCCGGTGGGCTACGAGCAGTACTTC.

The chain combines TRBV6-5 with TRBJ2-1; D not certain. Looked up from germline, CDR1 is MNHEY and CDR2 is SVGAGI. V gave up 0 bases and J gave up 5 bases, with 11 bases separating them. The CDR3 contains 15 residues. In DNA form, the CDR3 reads TGTGCCAGCAGTTACTCAACCGGGTTTAACAATGAGCAGTTCTTC. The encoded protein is CASSYSTGFNNEQFF.

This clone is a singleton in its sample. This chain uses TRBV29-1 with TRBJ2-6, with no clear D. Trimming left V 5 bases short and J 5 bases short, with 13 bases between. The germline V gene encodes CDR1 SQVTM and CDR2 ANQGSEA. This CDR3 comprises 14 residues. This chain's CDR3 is CSVLDVERANVLTF. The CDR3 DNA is TGCAGCGTTTTGGACGTTGAAAGGGCCAACGTCCTGACTTTC.

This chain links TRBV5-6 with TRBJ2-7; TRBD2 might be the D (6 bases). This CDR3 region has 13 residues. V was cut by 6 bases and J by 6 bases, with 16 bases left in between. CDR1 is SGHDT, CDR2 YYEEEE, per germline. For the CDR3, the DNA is TGTGCCAGCACCCAATTGGGGGGAAGCGAGCAGTACTTC. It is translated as CASTQLGGSEQYF.

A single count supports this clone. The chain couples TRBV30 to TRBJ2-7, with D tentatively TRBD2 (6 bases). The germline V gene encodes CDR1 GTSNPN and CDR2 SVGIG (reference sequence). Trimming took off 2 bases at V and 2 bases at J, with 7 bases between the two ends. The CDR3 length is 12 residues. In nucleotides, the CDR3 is TGTGCCTGGAGTACGGGGGCCTACGAGCAGTACTTC. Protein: CAWSTGAYEQYF.